This T cell receptor (beta chain) comes out of a study of T cell responses to AZD1222 COVID-19 vaccine listed by TCRdb under 2021. With regard to the full study: A total of about 230 trial participants underwent TCR sequencing, of whom some 210 received two doses of AZD1222 and roughly 25 received two doses of the MenACWY control vaccine. Trial participants were enrolled by age into 18-55, 56-69 and 70-plus year subgroups, with roughly 150, 30 and 60 TCR-sequenced participants respectively.

The CDR3 regions of human TCRbeta chains were subjected to immunosequencing. As for the authors' bioinformatics: TCRs in the repertoires were compared against a reference library of SARS-CoV-2-specific TCRs that had been generated with the MIRA antigen-specificity platform. Breadth was defined as the fraction of unique TCRs that were SARS-CoV-2-associated, and depth was defined as the fraction of total T cells that were SARS-CoV-2-associated. Each spike-specific TCR was assigned to its reactive spike region and to a CD4 or CD8 class using the MIRA data. Log10-transformed breadth and depth values were compared by one-way ANOVA with Sidak's multiple comparisons tests. TCRdb re-hosts the immuneACCESS table, in-frame sequences only. Its copies lack some clones; in the studies checked, an unresolved V gene accounts for under half of them, and the cause for the rest is not known. For V, J and clone size, that table is used; D and trimming come from the DNA. The sample has more than 150,000 clones on record, 85% to 95% of them singletons. The ten top clones hold 1.5% to 2% of the sample.

With regard to this clone: The antigen it recognizes is unknown. The input lacks base qualities; no much larger clone sits a single base away.

What the time point label conveys for this sample: about 28 days (+/-7) after the second vaccine dose. AZD1222 recipients given second doses at about 4 weeks or at about 12 weeks were pooled, since spike-specific TCR depth and breadth were not found to differ between the two schedules. Vaccinee samples were obtained from the UK trials COV001 and COV002, which included a single-blind randomized controlled phase 2/3 trial of AZD1222 (ChAdOx1 nCoV-19) in healthy adults. For TCRbeta chain sequencing, PBMC samples from trial participants were taken at day 0 and at day 28 after the second dose. V sheds 5 bases and J sheds 5 bases, leaving 21 bases between their ends. The CDR3 runs 17 amino acids, cysteine and phenylalanine included. Kept here is only the CDR3 DNA, which spans 51 bases and is read in frame from base 1. The germline V gene gives CDR1 as SGHAT and CDR2 as FQNNGV. Overall results and qualifications from the work: Because no day 14 peak-response samples were available, the repertoires could be characterized only after the peak T cell response. The 56-69-year group was small, and its depth increase did not reach significance, likely because of low power. CD4 TCRs associated with the vaccine covered the entire spike protein, and the dominant responses were in regions 160-218 and 743-854. A significant rise in spike-specific TCR breadth and depth was observed after two AZD1222 doses relative to day 0 and relative to MenACWY recipients. Conclusions about previously exposed vaccinees were limited because only 6 or 7 AZD1222 recipients were SARS-CoV-2 seropositive at baseline. Reportedly, close to half of the unique spike-specific TCRs recognized epitopes lying outside the regions that are mutated in the B.1.351 and B.1.1.7 variants. Participants were mostly white British, with more females than males. The authors suggested clonal diversity may have been underestimated.

This TCR came from an adult who received the AZD1222 COVID-19 vaccine. The chain was built from TRBV11-2 and TRBJ2-2, with a tentative D gene TRBD2 over 5 matching bases. This sample comprised peripheral blood, obtained 28 days after the second AZD1222 dose. In nucleotide form, the sequence is TGTGCCAGCAGCGGATTAAGTTCGGGAAAGAGGACCGGGGAGCTGTTTTTT. This encodes CASSGLSSGKRTGELFF.